This record concerns one T cell receptor beta chain sequence. Its cognate antigen is unknown. A read error may produce the germline difference seen at one junction end. The record originates from a study of cytomegalovirus exposure and HLA in healthy donors. Overall study: T cells numbering around 190 million yielded more than 100 million unique TCR beta sequences in an earlier analysis. The study's findings and limits: Among TCR beta chains, those listed as cytomegalovirus-associated numbered over 150. The later analysis indicated that the majority of CMV-associated TCR beta chains appeared HLA-restricted.

CDR3 length equals 16 residues. Germline values: CDR1 SSHAT, CDR2 FNYEAQ (reference sequence). In the PCR, 60 Vbeta and 13 Jbeta primers were used. The repertoire was sequenced with immunoSEQ multiplex PCR; TCRdb's copy has only in-frame clones and lacks some. Among about 82,000 clones listed, about nine tenths were seen once. Whereas donors were nominally healthy upon sampling, unrecorded immune exposures were probable. The chain recombines TRBV7-7 with TRBJ2-1, with 12 bases lining up with TRBD2. Sequenced sample: PBMCs. The sequence was obtained from a man between 18 and 29 years old in good health and CMV-seronegative. The CDR3 loop is CASSARTSGNYNEQFF. The CDR3 region has the DNA TGTGCTAGCAGCGCCCGGACTAGCGGGAACTACAATGAGCAGTTCTTC.